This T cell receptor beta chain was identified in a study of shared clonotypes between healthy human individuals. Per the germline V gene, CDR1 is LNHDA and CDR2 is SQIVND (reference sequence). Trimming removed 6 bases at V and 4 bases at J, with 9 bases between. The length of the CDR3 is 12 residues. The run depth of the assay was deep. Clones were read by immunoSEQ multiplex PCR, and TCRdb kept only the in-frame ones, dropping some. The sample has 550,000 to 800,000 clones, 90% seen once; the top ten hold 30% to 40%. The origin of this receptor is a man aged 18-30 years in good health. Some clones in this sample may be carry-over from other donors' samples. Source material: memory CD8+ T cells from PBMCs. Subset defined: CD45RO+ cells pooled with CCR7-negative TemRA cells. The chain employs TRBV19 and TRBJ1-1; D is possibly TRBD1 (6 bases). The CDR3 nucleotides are TGTGCCAGTAGACAGGGCTTCACTGAAGCTTTCTTT. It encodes CASRQGFTEAFF. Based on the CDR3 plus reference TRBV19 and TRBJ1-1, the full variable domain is DGGITQSPKYLFRKEGQNVTLSCEQNLNHDAMYWYRQDPGQGLRLIYYSQIVNDFQKGDIAEGYSVSREKKESFPLTVTSAQKNPTAFYLCASRQGFTEAFFGQGTRLTVV.